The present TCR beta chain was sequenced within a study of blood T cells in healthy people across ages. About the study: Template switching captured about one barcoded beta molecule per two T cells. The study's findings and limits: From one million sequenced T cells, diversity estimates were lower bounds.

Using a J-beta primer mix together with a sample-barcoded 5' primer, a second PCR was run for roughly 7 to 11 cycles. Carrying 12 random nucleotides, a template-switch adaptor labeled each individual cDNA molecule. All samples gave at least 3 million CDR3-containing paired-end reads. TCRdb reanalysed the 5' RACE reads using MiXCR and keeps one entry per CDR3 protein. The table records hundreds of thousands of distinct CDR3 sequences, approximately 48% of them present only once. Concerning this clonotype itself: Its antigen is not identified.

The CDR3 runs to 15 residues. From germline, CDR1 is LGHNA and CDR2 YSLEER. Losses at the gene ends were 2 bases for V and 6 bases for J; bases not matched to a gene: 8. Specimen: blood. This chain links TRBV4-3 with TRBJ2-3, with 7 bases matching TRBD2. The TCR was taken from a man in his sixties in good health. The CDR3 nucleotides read TGCGCCAGCAGCCAACAGGGAGGGCGGGTGGATACGCAGTATTTT. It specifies CASSQQGGRVDTQYF.